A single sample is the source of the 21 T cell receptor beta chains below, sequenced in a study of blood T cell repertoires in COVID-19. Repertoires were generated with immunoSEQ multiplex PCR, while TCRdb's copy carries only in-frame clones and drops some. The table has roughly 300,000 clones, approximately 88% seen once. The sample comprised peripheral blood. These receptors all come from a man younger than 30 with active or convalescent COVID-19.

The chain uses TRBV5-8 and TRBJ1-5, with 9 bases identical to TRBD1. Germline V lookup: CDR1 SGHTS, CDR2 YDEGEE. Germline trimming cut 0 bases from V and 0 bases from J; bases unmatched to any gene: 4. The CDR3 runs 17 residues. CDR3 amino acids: CASSLGDRVYSNQPQHF. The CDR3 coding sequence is TGTGCCAGCAGCTTGGGGGACAGGGTTTATAGCAATCAGCCCCAGCATTTT.

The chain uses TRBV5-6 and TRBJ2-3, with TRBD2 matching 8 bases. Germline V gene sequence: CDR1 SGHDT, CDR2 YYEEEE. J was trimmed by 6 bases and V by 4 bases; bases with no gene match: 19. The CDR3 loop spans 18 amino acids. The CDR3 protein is CASSPDVHGGEARDTQYF. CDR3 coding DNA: TGTGCCAGCAGCCCCGATGTCCACGGGGGGGAGGCCAGGGATACGCAGTATTTT. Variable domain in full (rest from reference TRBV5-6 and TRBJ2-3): DAGVTQSPTHLIKTRGQQVTLRCSPKSGHDTVSWYQQALGQGPQFIFQYYEEEERQRGNFPDRFSGHQFPNYSSELNVNALLLGDSALYLCASSPDVHGGEARDTQYFGPGTRLTVL.

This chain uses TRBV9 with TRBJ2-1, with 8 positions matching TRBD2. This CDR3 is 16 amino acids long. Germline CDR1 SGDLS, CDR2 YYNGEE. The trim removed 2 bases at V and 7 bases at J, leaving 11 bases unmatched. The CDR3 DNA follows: TGTGCCAGCAGCGTGCCAAGCGGGGGCGCCTGGAATGAGCAGTTCTTC. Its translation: CASSVPSGGAWNEQFF.

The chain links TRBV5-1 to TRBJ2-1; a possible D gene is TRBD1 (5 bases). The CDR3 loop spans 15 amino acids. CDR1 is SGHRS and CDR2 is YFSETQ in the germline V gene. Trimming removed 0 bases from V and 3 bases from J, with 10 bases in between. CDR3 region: CASSLGRANYNEQFF. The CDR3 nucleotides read TGCGCCAGCAGCTTGGGCAGGGCTAACTACAATGAGCAGTTCTTC. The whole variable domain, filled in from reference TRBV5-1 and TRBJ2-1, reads KAGVTQTPRYLIKTRGQQVTLSCSPISGHRSVSWYQQTPGQGLQFLFEYFSETQRNKGNFPGRFSGRQFSNSRSEMNVSTLELGDSALYLCASSLGRANYNEQFFGPGTRLTVL.

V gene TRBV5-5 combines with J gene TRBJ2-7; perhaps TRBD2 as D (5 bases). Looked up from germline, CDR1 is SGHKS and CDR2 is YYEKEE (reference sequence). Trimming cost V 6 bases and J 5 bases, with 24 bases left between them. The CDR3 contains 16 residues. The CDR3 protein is CASTPLHIGVDHEQYF. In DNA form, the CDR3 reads TGTGCCAGCACCCCTTTGCATATCGGGGTCGACCACGAGCAGTACTTC.

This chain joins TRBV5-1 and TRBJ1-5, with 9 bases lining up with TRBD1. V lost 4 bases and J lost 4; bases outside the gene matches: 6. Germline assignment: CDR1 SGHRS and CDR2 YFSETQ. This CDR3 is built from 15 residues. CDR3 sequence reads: CASSPGQGLNQPQHF. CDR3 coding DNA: TGCGCCAGCAGCCCGGGACAGGGCTTAAATCAGCCCCAGCATTTT.

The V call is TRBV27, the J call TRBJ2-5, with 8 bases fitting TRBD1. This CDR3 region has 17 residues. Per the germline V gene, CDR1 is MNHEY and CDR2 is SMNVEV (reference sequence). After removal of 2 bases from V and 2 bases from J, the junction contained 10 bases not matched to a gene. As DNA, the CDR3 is TGTGCCAGCAGTTTACGAGTAAGACAGGGGCCGCAAGAGACCCAGTACTTC. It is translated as CASSLRVRQGPQETQYF.

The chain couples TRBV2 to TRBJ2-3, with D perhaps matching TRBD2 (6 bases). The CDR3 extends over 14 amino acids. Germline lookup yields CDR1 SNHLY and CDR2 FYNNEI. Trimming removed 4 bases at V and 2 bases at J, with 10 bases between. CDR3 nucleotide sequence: TGTGCCAGCAGTGTTGAGCGGGTCACAGATACGCAGTATTTT. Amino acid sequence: CASSVERVTDTQYF.

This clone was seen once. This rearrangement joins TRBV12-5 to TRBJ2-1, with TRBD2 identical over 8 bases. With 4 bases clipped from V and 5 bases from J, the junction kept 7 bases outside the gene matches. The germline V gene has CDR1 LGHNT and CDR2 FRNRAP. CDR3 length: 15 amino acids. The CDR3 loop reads CASGSPGGPDNEQFF. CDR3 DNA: TGTGCTAGTGGTTCCCCGGGGGGGCCCGACAATGAGCAGTTCTTC.

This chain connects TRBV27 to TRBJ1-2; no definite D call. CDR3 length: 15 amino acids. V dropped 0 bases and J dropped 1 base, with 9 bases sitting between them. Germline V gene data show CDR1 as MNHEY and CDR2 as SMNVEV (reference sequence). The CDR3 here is CASSLSPVFNYGYTF. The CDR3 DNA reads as TGTGCCAGCAGTTTATCTCCTGTTTTTAACTATGGCTACACCTTC.

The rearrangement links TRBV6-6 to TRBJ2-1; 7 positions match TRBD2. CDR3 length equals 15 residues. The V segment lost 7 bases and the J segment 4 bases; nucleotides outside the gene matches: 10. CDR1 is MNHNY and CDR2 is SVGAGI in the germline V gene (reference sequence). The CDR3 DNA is TGTGCCAGCAAAAAGGGAGGGAATTCGTACAATGAGCAGTTCTTC. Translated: CASKKGGNSYNEQFF.

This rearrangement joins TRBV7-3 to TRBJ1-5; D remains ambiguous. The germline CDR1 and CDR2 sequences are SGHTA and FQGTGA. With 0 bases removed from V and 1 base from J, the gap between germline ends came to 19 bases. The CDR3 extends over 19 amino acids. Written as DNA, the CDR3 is TGTGCCAGCAGCTTAACCTTACCACGGAGGGTAGAGAGCAATCAGCCCCAGCATTTT. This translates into CASSLTLPRRVESNQPQHF.

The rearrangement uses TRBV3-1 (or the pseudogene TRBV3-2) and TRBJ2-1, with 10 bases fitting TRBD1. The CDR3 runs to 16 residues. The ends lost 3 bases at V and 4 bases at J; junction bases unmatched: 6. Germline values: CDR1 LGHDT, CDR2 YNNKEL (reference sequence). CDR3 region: CASSQRDRGMYNEQFF. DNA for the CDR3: TGTGCCAGCAGCCAGAGGGACAGGGGAATGTACAATGAGCAGTTCTTC.

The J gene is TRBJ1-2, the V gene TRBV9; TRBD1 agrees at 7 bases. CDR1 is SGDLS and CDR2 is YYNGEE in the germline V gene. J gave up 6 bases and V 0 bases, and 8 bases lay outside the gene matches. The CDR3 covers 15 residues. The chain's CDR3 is CASSVVSGGYDGYTF. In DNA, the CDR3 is TGTGCCAGCAGCGTAGTCTCAGGGGGTTACGATGGCTACACCTTC.

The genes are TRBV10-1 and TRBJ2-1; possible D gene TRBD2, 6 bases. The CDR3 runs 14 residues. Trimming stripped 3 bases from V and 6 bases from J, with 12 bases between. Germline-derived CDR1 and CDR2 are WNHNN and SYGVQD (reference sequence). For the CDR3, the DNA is TGCGCCAGCAGTGACGGGACTGGCGCCAATGAGCAGTTCTTC. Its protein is CASSDGTGANEQFF.

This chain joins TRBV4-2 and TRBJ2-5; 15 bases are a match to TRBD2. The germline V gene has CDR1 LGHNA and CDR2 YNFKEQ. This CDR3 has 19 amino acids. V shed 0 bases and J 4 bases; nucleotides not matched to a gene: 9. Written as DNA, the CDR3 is TGTGCCAGCAGCCAAGAGCTTGGGGGACTAGCGGGGGGCCCAGAGACCCAGTACTTC. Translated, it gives CASSQELGGLAGGPETQYF.

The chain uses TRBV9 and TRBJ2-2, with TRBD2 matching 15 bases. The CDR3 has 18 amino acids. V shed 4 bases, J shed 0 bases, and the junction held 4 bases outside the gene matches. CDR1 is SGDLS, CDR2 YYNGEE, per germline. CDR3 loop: CASSSGLAGGSNTGELFF. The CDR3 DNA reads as TGTGCCAGCAGCTCGGGACTAGCGGGGGGATCGAACACCGGGGAGCTGTTTTTT.

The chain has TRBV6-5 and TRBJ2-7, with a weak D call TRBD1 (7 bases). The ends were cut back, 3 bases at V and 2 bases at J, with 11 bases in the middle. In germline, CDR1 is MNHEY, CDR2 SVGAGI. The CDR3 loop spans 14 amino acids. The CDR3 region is CASSYGGGAYEQYF. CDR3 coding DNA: TGTGCCAGCAGTTATGGAGGGGGCGCCTACGAGCAGTACTTC.

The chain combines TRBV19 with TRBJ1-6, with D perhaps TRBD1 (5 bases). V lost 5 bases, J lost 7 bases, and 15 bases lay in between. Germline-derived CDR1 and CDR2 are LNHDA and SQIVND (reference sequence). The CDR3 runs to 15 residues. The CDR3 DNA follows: TGTGCCAGTAGTCCCGTGGCGGGGACGAATTCACCCCTCCACTTT. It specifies CASSPVAGTNSPLHF.

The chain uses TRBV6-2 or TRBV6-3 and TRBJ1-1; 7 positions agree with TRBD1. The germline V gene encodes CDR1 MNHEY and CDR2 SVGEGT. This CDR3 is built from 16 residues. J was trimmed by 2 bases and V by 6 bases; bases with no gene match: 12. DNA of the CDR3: TGTGCCAGCAGCGACCCGAGGGACAGACCCAACACTGAAGCTTTCTTT. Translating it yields CASSDPRDRPNTEAFF.

The CDR3 DNA reads as TGTGCCAGCAGTTACGGACAGGGGGTTCAGCCCCAGCATTTT. Translating gives CASSYGQGVQPQHF. The V and J genes are TRBV6-5 and TRBJ1-5; 10 bases align to TRBD1. The CDR3 runs 14 residues. The V and J ends lost 2 bases and 6 bases, in that order; junction bases with no gene match: 1. CDR1 and CDR2 (germline): MNHEY, SVGAGI.